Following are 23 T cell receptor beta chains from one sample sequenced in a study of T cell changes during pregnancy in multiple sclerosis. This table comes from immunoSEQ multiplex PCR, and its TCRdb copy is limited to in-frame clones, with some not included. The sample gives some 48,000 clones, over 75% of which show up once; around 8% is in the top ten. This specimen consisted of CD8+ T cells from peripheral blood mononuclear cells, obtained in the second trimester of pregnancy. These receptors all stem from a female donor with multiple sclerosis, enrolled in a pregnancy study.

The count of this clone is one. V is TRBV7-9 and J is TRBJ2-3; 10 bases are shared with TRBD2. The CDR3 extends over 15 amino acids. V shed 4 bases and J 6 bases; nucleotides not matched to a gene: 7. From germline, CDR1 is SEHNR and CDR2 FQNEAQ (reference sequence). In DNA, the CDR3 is TGTGCCAGCAGCTATCTAGCGGGGGCCCACGATACGCAGTATTTT. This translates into CASSYLAGAHDTQYF. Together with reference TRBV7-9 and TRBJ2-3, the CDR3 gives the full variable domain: DTGVSQNPRHKITKRGQNVTFRCDPISEHNRLYWYRQTLGQGPEFLTYFQNEAQLEKSRLLSDRFSAERPKGSFSTLEIQRTEQGDSAMYLCASSYLAGAHDTQYFGPGTRLTVL.

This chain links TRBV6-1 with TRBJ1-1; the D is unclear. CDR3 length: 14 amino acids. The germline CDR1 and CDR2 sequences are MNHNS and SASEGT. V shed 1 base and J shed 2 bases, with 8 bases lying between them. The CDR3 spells CASSEVAGNTEAFF. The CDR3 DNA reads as TGTGCCAGCAGTGAAGTCGCAGGAAACACTGAAGCTTTCTTT.

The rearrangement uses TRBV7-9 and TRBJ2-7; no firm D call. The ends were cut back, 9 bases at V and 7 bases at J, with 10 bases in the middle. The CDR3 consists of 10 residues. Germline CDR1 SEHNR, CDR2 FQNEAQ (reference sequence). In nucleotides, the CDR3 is TGTGCCAGGACACTTTGGGAGCAGTACTTC. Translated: CARTLWEQYF.

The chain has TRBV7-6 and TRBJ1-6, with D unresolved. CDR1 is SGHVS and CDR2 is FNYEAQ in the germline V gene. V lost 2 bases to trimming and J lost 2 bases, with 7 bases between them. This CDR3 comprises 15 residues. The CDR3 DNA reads TGTGCCAGCAGCTTAAGTGGCCCCTATAATTCACCCCTCCACTTT. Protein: CASSLSGPYNSPLHF.

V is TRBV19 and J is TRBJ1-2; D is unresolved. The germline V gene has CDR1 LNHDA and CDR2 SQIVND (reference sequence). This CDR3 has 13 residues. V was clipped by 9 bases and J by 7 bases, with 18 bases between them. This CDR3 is CASSRISGSGYTF. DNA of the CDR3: TGTGCCAGCAGTCGTATATCGGGGTCTGGCTACACCTTC.

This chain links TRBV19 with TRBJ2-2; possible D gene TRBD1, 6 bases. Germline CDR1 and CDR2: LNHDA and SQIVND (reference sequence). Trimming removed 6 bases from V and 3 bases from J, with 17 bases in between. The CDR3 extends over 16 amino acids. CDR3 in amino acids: CASRTRWTADTGELFF. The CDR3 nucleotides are TGTGCCAGTAGAACTAGGTGGACAGCGGACACCGGGGAGCTGTTTTTT. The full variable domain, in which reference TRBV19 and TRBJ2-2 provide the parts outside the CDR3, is DGGITQSPKYLFRKEGQNVTLSCEQNLNHDAMYWYRQDPGQGLRLIYYSQIVNDFQKGDIAEGYSVSREKKESFPLTVTSAQKNPTAFYLCASRTRWTADTGELFFGEGSRLTVL.

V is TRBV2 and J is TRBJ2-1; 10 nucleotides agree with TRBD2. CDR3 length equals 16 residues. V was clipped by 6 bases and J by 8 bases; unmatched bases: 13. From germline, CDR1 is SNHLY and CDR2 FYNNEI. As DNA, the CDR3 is TGTGCCAGCAGAGGGGCCGGGACTAGCGTCATTGATGAGCAGTTCTTC. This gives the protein CASRGAGTSVIDEQFF.

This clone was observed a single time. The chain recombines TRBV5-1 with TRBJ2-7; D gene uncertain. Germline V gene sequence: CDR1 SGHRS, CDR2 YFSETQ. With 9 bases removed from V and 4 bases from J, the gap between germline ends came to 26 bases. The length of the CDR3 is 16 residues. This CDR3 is CATRPLPGSSSYEQYF. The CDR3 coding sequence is TGCGCCACCCGGCCTCTCCCAGGCAGTAGTAGTTACGAGCAGTACTTC. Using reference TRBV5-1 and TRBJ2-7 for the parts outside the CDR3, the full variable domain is KAGVTQTPRYLIKTRGQQVTLSCSPISGHRSVSWYQQTPGQGLQFLFEYFSETQRNKGNFPGRFSGRQFSNSRSEMNVSTLELGDSALYLCATRPLPGSSSYEQYFGPGTRLTVT.

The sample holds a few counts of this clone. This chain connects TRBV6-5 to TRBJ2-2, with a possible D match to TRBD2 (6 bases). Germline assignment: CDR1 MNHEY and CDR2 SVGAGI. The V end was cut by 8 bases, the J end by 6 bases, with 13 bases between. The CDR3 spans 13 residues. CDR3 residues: CASGRGEAGELFF. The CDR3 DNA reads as TGTGCCAGCGGTAGAGGGGAGGCCGGGGAGCTGTTTTTT.

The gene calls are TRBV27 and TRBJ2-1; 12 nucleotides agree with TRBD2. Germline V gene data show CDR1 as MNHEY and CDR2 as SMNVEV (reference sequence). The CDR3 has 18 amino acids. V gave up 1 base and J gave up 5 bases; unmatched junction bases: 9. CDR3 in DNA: TGTGCCAGCAGTTTATTTGGACTAGCGGGAAGAGGGCACAATGAGCAGTTCTTC. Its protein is CASSLFGLAGRGHNEQFF.

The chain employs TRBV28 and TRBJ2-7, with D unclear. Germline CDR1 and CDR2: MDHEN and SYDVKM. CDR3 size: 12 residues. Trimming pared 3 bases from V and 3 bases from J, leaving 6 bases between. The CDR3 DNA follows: TGTGCCAGCAGTTTCCCCCTCTACGAGCAGTACTTC. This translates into CASSFPLYEQYF. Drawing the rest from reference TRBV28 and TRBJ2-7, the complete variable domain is DVKVTQSSRYLVKRTGEKVFLECVQDMDHENMFWYRQDPGLGLRLIYFSYDVKMKEKGDIPEGYSVSREKKERFSLILESASTNQTSMYLCASSFPLYEQYFGPGTRLTVT.

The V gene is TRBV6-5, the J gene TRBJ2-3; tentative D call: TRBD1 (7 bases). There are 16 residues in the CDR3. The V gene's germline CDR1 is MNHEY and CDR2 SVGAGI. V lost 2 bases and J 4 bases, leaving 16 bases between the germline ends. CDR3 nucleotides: TGTGCCAGCAGTTACGACCGACAGGGAGGCGCAGATACGCAGTATTTT. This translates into CASSYDRQGGADTQYF.

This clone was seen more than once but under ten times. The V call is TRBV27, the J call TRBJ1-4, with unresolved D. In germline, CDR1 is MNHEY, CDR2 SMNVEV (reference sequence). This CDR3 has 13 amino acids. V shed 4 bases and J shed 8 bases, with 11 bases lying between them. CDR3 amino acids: CASSYNSWEKLFF. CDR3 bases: TGTGCCAGCAGTTATAACAGTTGGGAAAAACTGTTTTTT.

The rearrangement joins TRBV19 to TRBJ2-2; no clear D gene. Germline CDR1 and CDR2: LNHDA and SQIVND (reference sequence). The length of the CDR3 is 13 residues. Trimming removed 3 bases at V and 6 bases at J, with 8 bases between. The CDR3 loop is CASSMATPGELFF. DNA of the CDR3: TGTGCCAGTAGTATGGCGACTCCCGGGGAGCTGTTTTTT. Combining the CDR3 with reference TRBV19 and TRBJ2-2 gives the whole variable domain DGGITQSPKYLFRKEGQNVTLSCEQNLNHDAMYWYRQDPGQGLRLIYYSQIVNDFQKGDIAEGYSVSREKKESFPLTVTSAQKNPTAFYLCASSMATPGELFFGEGSRLTVL.

CDR3 nucleotide sequence: TGTGCCAGTAGTACTCCCGGGGGGGACTCACCCCTCCACTTT. Amino acid sequence: CASSTPGGDSPLHF. The chain recombines TRBV19 with TRBJ1-6, with a weak D call TRBD1 (5 bases). CDR1 is LNHDA and CDR2 is SQIVND in the germline V gene (reference sequence). This CDR3 has 14 residues. V lost 4 bases, J lost 10 bases, and 14 bases lay in between.

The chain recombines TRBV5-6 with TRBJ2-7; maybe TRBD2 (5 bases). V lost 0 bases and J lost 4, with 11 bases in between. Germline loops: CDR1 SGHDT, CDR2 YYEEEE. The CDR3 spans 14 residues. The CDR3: CASSLGGLIYEQYF. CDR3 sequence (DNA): TGTGCCAGCAGCTTGGGCGGGTTGATTTACGAGCAGTACTTC.

The CDR3 nucleotides read TGTGCCAGCAGCCCCCTTCAGCGGGGGGGCCCAGATGAGCAGTTCTTC. This encodes CASSPLQRGGPDEQFF. V gene TRBV7-3 combines with J gene TRBJ2-1; TRBD2 agrees at 10 bases. The CDR3 consists of 16 residues. From germline, CDR1 is SGHTA and CDR2 FQGTGA. The ends lost 5 bases at V and 8 bases at J; junction bases unmatched: 12.

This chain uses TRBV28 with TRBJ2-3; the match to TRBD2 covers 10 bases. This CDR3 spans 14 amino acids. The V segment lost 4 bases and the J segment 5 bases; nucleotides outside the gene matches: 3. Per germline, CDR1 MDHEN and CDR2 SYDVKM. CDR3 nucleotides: TGTGCCAGCAGTTCTAGCGGGAGTCGAGATACGCAGTATTTT. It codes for CASSSSGSRDTQYF.

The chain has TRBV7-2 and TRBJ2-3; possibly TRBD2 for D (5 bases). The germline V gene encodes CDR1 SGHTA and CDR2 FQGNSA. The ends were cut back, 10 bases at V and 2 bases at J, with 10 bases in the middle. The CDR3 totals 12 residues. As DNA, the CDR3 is TGTGCCATCGACTACAACACAGATACGCAGTATTTT. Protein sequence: CAIDYNTDTQYF.

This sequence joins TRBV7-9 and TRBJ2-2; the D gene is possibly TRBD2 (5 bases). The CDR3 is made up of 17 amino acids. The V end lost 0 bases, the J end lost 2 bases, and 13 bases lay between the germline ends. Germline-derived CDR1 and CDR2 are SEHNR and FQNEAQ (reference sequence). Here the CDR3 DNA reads TGTGCCAGCAGCTTAGCTCTCGCGGGCGCTAACACCGGGGAGCTGTTTTTT. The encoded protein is CASSLALAGANTGELFF.

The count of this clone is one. The CDR3 coding sequence is TGTGCCTGGGAGGGAGGGACTGGAAACACCATATATTTT. It specifies CAWEGGTGNTIYF. The gene calls are TRBV30 and TRBJ1-3, with D hard to call. The CDR3 has 13 residues. Germline V gene data show CDR1 as GTSNPN and CDR2 as SVGIG (reference sequence). Trimming left V 5 bases short and J 2 bases short, with 10 bases between.

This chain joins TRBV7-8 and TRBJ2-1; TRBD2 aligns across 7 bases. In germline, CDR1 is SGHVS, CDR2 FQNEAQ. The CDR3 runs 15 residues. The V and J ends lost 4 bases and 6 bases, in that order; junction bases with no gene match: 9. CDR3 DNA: TGTGCCAGCAGCTGGGGCGGGGCGGGGGTCAATGAGCAGTTCTTC. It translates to CASSWGGAGVNEQFF.

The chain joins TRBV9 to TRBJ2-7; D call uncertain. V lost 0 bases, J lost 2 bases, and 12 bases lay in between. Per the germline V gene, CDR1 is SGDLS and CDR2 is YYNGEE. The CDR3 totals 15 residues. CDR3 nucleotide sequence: TGTGCCAGCAGCGTAGGGGCCGCAAGTCCCTACGAGCAGTACTTC. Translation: CASSVGAASPYEQYF.